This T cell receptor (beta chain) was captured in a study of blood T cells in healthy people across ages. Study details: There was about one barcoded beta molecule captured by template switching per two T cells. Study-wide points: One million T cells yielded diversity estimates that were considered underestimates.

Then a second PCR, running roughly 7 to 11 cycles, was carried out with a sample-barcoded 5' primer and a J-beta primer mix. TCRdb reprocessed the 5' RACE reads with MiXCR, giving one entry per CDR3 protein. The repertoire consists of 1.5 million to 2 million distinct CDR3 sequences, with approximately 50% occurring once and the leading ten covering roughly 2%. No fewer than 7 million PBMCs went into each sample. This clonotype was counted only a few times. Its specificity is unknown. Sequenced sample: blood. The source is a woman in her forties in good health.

CDR3 nucleotide sequence: TGTGCCAGCAGTTCCCAACTAGCGGGGCCCGACAATGAGCAGTTCTTC. Translation gives CASSSQLAGPDNEQFF. V usage is TRBV6-5 and J usage is TRBJ2-1, with 10 bases aligning to TRBD2. The CDR3 loop spans 16 amino acids. Trimming cost V 4 bases and J 5 bases; bases outside gene matches: 8. CDR1 is MNHEY, CDR2 SVGAGI, per germline.